The text below deals with one T cell receptor (beta chain). Germline CDR1 reads LNHNV; CDR2 reads YYDKDF (reference sequence). Losses at the gene ends were 11 bases for V and 6 bases for J; bases not matched to a gene: 13. There are 15 residues in the CDR3. Measured with immunoSEQ multiplex PCR; TCRdb has only the in-frame clones, and not every one. The data contain about 280,000 clones, 85% to 90% of them seen just once; the ten biggest clones take up around 4.4%. This sample is part of a study of blood T cell repertoires in COVID-19. Study context: Specimens from acute and convalescent COVID-19 originated in the United States, Italy and Spain. PBMCs, B-cell-depleted T cells, or T cells provided the cDNA or gDNA that made up the material.

The sequencing input was peripheral blood. This receptor was taken from a man aged 40-55 years with acute or convalescent COVID-19. J is TRBJ1-5 and V is TRBV15, with 10 bases identical to TRBD1. The CDR3 spells CASRQGTGVSQPQHF. The CDR3 DNA follows: TGTGCCTCGCGGCAGGGGACAGGGGTTTCTCAGCCCCAGCATTTT. The full variable domain, its missing parts supplied by reference TRBV15 and TRBJ1-5, is DAMVIQNPRYQVTQFGKPVTLSCSQTLNHNVMYWYQQKSSQAPKLLFHYYDKDFNNEADTPDNFQSRRPNTSFCFLDIRSPGLGDTAMYLCASRQGTGVSQPQHFGDGTRLSIL.